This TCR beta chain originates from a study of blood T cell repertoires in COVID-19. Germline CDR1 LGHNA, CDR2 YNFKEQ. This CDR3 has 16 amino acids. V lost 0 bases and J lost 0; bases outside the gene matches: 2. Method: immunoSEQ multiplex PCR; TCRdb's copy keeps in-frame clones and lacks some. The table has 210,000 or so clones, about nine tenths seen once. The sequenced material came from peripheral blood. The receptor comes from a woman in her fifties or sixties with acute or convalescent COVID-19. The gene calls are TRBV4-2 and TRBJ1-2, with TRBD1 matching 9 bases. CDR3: CASSQEGQGPNYGYTF. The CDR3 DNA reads TGTGCCAGCAGCCAAGAAGGACAGGGGCCTAACTATGGCTACACCTTC.